Here is one T cell receptor (beta chain) with its context. Measured with immunoSEQ multiplex PCR; TCRdb has only the in-frame clones, and not every one. The repertoire holds nearly 45,000 clones, 86% seen once, with 2% to 2.5% in the top ten. The sample belongs to a study of T cell clones after liver transplantation. Looking at the study overall: At least one year of complete immunosuppression withdrawal without enzymes over twice normal defined tolerance.

The CDR3 is made up of 18 amino acids. Germline CDR1 and CDR2: SGHNT and YYREEE (reference sequence). V was clipped by 2 bases and J by 0 bases; unmatched bases: 5. The starting material was CD4+ T cells from blood, obtained 24 months after liver transplant. V gene TRBV5-4 combines with J gene TRBJ2-4, with TRBD2 identical over 13 bases. The receptor was isolated from a human patient who received a liver transplant. A subset of T cells may come from the graft donor. Here the CDR3 reads CASSFLGLAGRAKNIQYF. CDR3 nucleotides: TGTGCCAGCAGCTTTCTGGGACTAGCGGGAAGAGCCAAAAACATTCAGTACTTC. Supplemented by reference TRBV5-4 and TRBJ2-4, the full variable domain reads ETGVTQSPTHLIKTRGQQVTLRCSSQSGHNTVSWYQQALGQGPQFIFQYYREEENGRGNFPPRFSGLQFPNYSSELNVNALELDDSALYLCASSFLGLAGRAKNIQYFGAGTRLSVL.